Below, 18 T cell receptor beta chains from the same sample are listed, as sequenced in a study of T cell responses to AZD1222 COVID-19 vaccine. Repertoires were generated with immunoSEQ multiplex PCR, while TCRdb's copy carries only in-frame clones and drops some. The repertoire has approximately 140,000 clones, approximately 89% of them found once; the top ten carry 5.2%. The sequences come from peripheral blood, collected on day 0 of AZD1222 vaccination. The receptor source for this set is an adult in good health.

The table lists this clone with a count of one. The chain joins TRBV19 to TRBJ2-7; D ambiguous. V was trimmed by 3 bases and J by 7 bases, leaving 16 bases between them. CDR1 LNHDA and CDR2 SQIVND come from the germline V gene (reference sequence). The CDR3 loop spans 14 amino acids. CDR3 in amino acids: CASSIGRRTKEQYF. The CDR3 DNA reads TGTGCCAGTAGTATTGGACGGCGAACTAAAGAGCAGTACTTC.

This sequence joins TRBV4-1 and TRBJ1-1, with D unclear. The CDR3 is made up of 17 amino acids. The germline gives CDR1 MGHRA, CDR2 YSYEKL. Trimming stripped 0 bases from V and 0 bases from J, with 14 bases between. Written as DNA, the CDR3 is TGCGCCAGCAGCCAAGAAGGTGGACGGCGAATGAACACTGAAGCTTTCTTT. This codes for CASSQEGGRRMNTEAFF.

The chain carries TRBV5-8 and TRBJ2-1, with D perhaps TRBD2 (6 bases). The V end lost 2 bases, the J end lost 8 bases, and 17 bases lay between the germline ends. Germline CDR1 SGHTS, CDR2 YDEGEE. This CDR3 comprises 15 residues. The CDR3 DNA follows: TGTGCCAGCAGCTTCAGGGTCCGGGACTTCGATGAGCAGTTCTTC. As protein: CASSFRVRDFDEQFF. Based on the CDR3 plus reference TRBV5-8 and TRBJ2-1, the full variable domain is EAGVTQSPTHLIKTRGQQATLRCSPISGHTSVYWYQQALGLGLQFLLWYDEGEERNRGNFPPRFSGRQFPNYSSELNVNALELEDSALYLCASSFRVRDFDEQFFGPGTRLTVL.

This chain connects TRBV27 to TRBJ2-7; D gene uncertain. The germline gives CDR1 MNHEY, CDR2 SMNVEV (reference sequence). The CDR3 extends over 14 amino acids. The V end lost 6 bases, the J end lost 0 bases, and 12 bases lay between the germline ends. The CDR3 region has the DNA TGTGCCAGCAGACGGGCCAGTCGCTCCTACGAGCAGTACTTC. It encodes CASRRASRSYEQYF.

The chain employs TRBV11-2 and TRBJ2-4, with a tentative D call TRBD2 (6 bases). Trimming took 5 bases from V and 7 from J, leaving 12 bases between them. This CDR3 has 13 amino acids. Germline V gives CDR1 SGHAT, CDR2 FQNNGV. Here the CDR3 DNA reads TGTGCCAGCAGCGGAGGGGCCGGTAACATTCAGTACTTC. Amino acid sequence: CASSGGAGNIQYF.

The V call is TRBV6-6, the J call TRBJ2-1; D might be TRBD1 (6 bases). Germline CDR1 reads MNHNY; CDR2 reads SVGAGI (reference sequence). V was clipped by 6 bases and J by 10 bases, with 16 bases between them. This CDR3 spans 13 amino acids. The CDR3 nucleotides read TGTGCCAGCAGACAGGGATGGGTTGGCGAGCAGTTCTTC. Protein sequence: CASRQGWVGEQFF.

The chain is built from TRBV3-1 (or the pseudogene TRBV3-2) and TRBJ2-7; D is undetermined. The CDR3 is 12 residues long. Germline V gives CDR1 LGHDT, CDR2 YNNKEL (reference sequence). The V end lost 1 base, the J end lost 4 bases, and 5 bases lay between the germline ends. Written as DNA, the CDR3 is TGTGCCAGCAGCCAAGCCCAGTACGAGCAGTACTTC. It is translated as CASSQAQYEQYF.

The rearrangement joins TRBV7-2 to TRBJ1-1; unclear D gene. CDR3 length: 14 residues. The germline gives CDR1 SGHTA, CDR2 FQGNSA. The V gene lost 3 bases and the J gene lost 3 bases, with 11 bases spanning the gap. CDR3 amino acids: CASSFSGGDTEAFF. The CDR3 DNA follows: TGTGCCAGCAGCTTCTCCGGTGGGGACACTGAAGCTTTCTTT.

This chain links TRBV13 with TRBJ1-2; D remains ambiguous. Germline V gene data show CDR1 as PRHDT and CDR2 as FYEKMQ (reference sequence). V gave up 5 bases and J gave up 6 bases, with 19 bases separating them. The CDR3 totals 15 residues. Written as DNA, the CDR3 is TGTGCCAGCAGCCAACCGGACTGGGCCCCCCATGGCTACACCTTC. Translating gives CASSQPDWAPHGYTF.

The gene calls are TRBV9 and TRBJ1-2; no definite D call. CDR1 is SGDLS, CDR2 YYNGEE, per germline. V lost 3 bases to trimming and J lost 3 bases, with 6 bases between them. This CDR3 spans 12 amino acids. CDR3 in amino acids: CASSGRDYGYTF. CDR3 bases: TGTGCCAGCAGCGGACGGGACTATGGCTACACCTTC.

The rearrangement uses TRBV6-5 and TRBJ1-1; D unresolved. Trimming left V 6 bases short and J 8 bases short, with 13 bases between. This CDR3 has 12 residues. From germline, CDR1 is MNHEY and CDR2 SVGAGI. The CDR3 DNA reads TGTGCCAGCAGGCTGGGCCGGCTAGAAGCTTTCTTT. Amino acid sequence: CASRLGRLEAFF.

This chain joins TRBV4-2 and TRBJ2-6; tentatively, D is TRBD1 (5 bases). Per the germline V gene, CDR1 is LGHNA and CDR2 is YNFKEQ. V was shortened by 4 bases and J by 0 bases, with 16 bases between the two germline ends. The CDR3 is 18 amino acids. DNA of the CDR3: TGTGCCAGCAGCCTACAGGTCACTGGGGCCTCTGGGGCCAACGTCCTGACTTTC. Residues: CASSLQVTGASGANVLTF.

CDR3 sequence: CASSVGVQQETQYF. The CDR3 DNA reads TGTGCCAGCAGCGTAGGGGTCCAGCAAGAGACCCAGTACTTC. The chain links TRBV9 to TRBJ2-5; D is uncertain. This CDR3 region has 14 residues. V lost 0 bases, J lost 2 bases, and 8 bases lay in between. Germline lookup yields CDR1 SGDLS and CDR2 YYNGEE.

The CDR3 DNA is TGTGCCAGCAGTGACCTCAGAGATAATTCACCCCTCCACTTT. This codes for CASSDLRDNSPLHF. The chain carries TRBV28 and TRBJ1-6; D is ambiguous. The germline V and J ends were trimmed by 5 bases and 5 bases, with 10 bases remaining between them. CDR1 and CDR2 from the germline V gene are MDHEN and SYDVKM. This CDR3 comprises 14 residues. The variable domain in full, with the rest retrieved from reference TRBV28 and TRBJ1-6, is DVKVTQSSRYLVKRTGEKVFLECVQDMDHENMFWYRQDPGLGLRLIYFSYDVKMKEKGDIPEGYSVSREKKERFSLILESASTNQTSMYLCASSDLRDNSPLHFGNGTRLTVT.

This CDR3 reads CASSQRFRETQYF. In nucleotides, the CDR3 is TGCGCCAGCAGCCAACGTTTTCGAGAGACCCAGTACTTC. V and J are TRBV4-1 and TRBJ2-5; no clear D. Germline CDR1 reads MGHRA; CDR2 reads YSYEKL. This CDR3 is built from 13 residues. The ends were cut back, 2 bases at V and 4 bases at J, with 8 bases in the middle.

J is TRBJ2-1 and V is TRBV12-3 or TRBV12-4; D is undetermined. There are 11 residues in the CDR3. V shed 4 bases and J shed 6 bases, with 4 bases lying between them. The chain's CDR3 is CASSSRNEQFF. The CDR3, as DNA: TGTGCCAGCAGTTCCCGCAATGAGCAGTTCTTC.

This clone turned up a few times. V is TRBV20-1 and J is TRBJ1-2; D unclear. The V gene's germline CDR1 is DFQATT and CDR2 SNEGSKA (reference sequence). V shed 3 bases and J shed 3 bases, with 5 bases lying between them. This CDR3 contains 11 residues. The CDR3 loop is CSARKDYGYTF. The DNA for the CDR3 is TGCAGTGCTAGGAAAGACTATGGCTACACCTTC.

J is TRBJ1-6 and V is TRBV27; D unresolved. Germline V CDR1 and CDR2: MNHEY, SMNVEV (reference sequence). Between the trimmed V and J ends, which lost 8 bases and 7 bases, there was a span of 12 bases. The CDR3 contains 13 residues. The CDR3 region is CASQGLGNSPLHF. The CDR3 DNA follows: TGTGCCAGCCAAGGGTTGGGGAATTCACCCCTCCACTTT.